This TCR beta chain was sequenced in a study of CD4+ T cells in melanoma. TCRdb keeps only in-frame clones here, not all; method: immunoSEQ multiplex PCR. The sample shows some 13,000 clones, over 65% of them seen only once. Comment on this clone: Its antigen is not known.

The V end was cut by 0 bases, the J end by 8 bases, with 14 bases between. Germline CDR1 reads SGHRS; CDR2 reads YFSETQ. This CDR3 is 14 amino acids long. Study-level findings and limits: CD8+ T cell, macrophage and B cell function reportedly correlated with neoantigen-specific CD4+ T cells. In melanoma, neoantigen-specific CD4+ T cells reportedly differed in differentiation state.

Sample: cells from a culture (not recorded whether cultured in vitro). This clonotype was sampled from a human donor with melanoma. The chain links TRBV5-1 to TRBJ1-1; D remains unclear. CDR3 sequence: CASSLGGFGKEAFF. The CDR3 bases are TGCGCCAGCAGCTTGGGAGGATTCGGAAAAGAAGCTTTCTTT.